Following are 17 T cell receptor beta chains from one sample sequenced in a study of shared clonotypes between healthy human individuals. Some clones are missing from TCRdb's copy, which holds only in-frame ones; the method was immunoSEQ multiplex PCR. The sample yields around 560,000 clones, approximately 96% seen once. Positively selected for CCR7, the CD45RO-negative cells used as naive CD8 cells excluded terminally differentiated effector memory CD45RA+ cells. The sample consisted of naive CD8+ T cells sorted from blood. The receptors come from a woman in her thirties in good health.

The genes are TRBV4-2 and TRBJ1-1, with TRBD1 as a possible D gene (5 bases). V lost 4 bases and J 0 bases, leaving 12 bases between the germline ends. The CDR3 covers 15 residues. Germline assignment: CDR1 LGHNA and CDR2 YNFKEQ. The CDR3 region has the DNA TGTGCCAGCAGCCCTTCGGGGGGGATGAACACTGAAGCTTTCTTT. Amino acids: CASSPSGGMNTEAFF.

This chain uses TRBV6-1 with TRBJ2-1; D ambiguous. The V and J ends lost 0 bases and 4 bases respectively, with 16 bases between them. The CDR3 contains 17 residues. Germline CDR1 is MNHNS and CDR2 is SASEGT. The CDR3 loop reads CASSEAIRAVFYNEQFF. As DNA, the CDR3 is TGTGCCAGCAGTGAAGCGATCCGGGCGGTCTTTTACAATGAGCAGTTCTTC.

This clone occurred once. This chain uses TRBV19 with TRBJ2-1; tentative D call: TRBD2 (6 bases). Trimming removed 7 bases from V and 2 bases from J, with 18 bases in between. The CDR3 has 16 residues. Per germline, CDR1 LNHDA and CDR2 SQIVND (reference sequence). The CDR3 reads CASTPPGVAAYNEQFF. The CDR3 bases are TGTGCCAGTACCCCCCCGGGGGTAGCGGCCTACAATGAGCAGTTCTTC.

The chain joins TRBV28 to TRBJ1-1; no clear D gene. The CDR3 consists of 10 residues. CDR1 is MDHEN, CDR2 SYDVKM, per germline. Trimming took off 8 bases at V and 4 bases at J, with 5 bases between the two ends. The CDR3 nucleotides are TGTGCCAGCGGGCTCACTGAAGCTTTCTTT. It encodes CASGLTEAFF.

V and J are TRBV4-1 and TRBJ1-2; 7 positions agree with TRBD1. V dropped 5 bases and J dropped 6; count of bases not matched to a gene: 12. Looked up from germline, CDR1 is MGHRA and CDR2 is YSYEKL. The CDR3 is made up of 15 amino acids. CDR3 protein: CASSFLQGRWDGYTF. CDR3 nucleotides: TGCGCCAGCAGCTTTCTACAGGGGAGGTGGGATGGCTACACCTTC.

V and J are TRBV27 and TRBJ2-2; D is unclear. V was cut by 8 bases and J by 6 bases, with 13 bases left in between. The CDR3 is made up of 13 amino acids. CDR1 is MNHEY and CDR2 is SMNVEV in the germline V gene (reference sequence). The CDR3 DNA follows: TGTGCCAGCGGCCCTCAGTGGGCCGGGGAGCTGTTTTTT. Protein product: CASGPQWAGELFF.

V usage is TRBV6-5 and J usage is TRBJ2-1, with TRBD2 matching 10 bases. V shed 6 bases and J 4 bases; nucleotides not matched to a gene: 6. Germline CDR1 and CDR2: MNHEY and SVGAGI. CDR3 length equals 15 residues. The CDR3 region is CASRELAGLYNEQFF. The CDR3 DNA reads TGTGCCAGCAGGGAACTAGCGGGACTATACAATGAGCAGTTCTTC.

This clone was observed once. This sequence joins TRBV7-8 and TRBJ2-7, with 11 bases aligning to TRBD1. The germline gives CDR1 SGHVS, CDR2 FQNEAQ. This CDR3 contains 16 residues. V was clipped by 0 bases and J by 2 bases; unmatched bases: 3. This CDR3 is CASSLAWGQGAYEQYF. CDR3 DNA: TGTGCCAGCAGCTTAGCGTGGGGACAGGGGGCCTACGAGCAGTACTTC.

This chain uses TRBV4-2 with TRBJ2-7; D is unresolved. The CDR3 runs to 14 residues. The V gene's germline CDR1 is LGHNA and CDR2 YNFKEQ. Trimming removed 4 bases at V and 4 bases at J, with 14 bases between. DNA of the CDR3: TGTGCCAGCAGCCTAGACCGATCCCATTACGAGCAGTACTTC. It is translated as CASSLDRSHYEQYF.

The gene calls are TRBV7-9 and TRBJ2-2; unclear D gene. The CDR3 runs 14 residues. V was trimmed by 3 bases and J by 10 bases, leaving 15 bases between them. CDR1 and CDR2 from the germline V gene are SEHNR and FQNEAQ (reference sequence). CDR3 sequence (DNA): TGTGCCAGCAGCTTTAAGCGATACGGCGAGGAGCTGTTTTTT. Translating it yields CASSFKRYGEELFF.

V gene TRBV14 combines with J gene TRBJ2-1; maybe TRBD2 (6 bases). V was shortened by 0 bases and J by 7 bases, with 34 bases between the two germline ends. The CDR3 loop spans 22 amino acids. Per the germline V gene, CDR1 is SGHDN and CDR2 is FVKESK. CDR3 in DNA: TGTGCCAGCAGCCAAGATTCCTCCCGCCGTCCGATACGCTTGCGGGAATGGAATGAGCAGTTCTTC. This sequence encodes CASSQDSSRRPIRLREWNEQFF.

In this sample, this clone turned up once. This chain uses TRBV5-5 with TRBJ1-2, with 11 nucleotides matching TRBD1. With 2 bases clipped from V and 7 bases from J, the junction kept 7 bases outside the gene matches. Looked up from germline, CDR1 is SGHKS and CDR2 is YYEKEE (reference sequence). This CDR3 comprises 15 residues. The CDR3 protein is CASSFPGQGAFGYTF. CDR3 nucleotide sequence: TGTGCCAGCAGCTTCCCCGGACAGGGGGCATTTGGCTACACCTTC.

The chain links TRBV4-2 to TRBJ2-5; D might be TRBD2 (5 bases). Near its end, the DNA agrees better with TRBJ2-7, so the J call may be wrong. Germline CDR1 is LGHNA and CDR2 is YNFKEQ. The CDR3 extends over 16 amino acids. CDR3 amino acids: CASISWTTITCYEQYF. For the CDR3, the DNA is TGTGCCAGCATCTCTTGGACGACTATCACTTGCTACGAGCAGTACTTC.

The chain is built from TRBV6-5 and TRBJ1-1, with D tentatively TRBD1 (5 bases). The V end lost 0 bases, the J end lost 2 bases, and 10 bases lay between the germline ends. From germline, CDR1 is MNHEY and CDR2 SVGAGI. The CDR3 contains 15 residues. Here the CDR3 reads CASSYSWQGNTEAFF. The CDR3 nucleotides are TGTGCCAGCAGTTACTCGTGGCAGGGCAACACTGAAGCTTTCTTT.

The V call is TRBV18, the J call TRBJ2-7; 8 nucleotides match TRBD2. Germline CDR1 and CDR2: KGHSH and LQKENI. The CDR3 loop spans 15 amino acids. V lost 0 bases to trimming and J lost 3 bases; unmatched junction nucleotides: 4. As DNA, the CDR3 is TGTGCCAGCTCACCACCGGTCGGGAGGGTCTACGAGCAGTACTTC. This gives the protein CASSPPVGRVYEQYF.

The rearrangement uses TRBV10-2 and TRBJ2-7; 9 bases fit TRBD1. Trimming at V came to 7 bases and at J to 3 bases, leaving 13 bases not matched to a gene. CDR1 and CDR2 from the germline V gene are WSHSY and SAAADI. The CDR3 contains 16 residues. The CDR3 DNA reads TGCGCCAGCATCCCCTTCCTCGGGACAGGGAGCTACGAGCAGTACTTC. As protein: CASIPFLGTGSYEQYF.

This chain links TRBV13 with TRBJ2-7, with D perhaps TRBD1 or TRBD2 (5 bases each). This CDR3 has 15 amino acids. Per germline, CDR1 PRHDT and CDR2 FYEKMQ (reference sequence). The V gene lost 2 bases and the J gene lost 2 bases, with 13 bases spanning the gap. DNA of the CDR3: TGTGCCAGCAGCTTAATGGGGGACGGGGCCTACGAGCAGTACTTC. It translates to CASSLMGDGAYEQYF.